This entry lists 29 T cell receptor beta chains sequenced from one sample in a study of blood T cells in healthy people across ages. A second PCR, run for about 7 to 11 cycles, used a sample-barcoded 5' primer plus a J-beta primer mix. Each CDR3 protein is one row after TCRdb ran MiXCR on the 5' RACE reads. The table shows about 1.4 million distinct CDR3 sequences, with around 59% occurring only once. The sample comprised blood. The origin of the receptors is a man aged 18 to 29 in good health.

The CDR3 spells CASSADRGTGWRNTEAFF. The CDR3 DNA is TGTGCCAGCAGCGCAGATAGGGGGACAGGTTGGAGAAACACTGAAGCTTTCTTT. The chain has TRBV11-2 and TRBJ1-1; 8 bases line up with TRBD1. Germline-derived CDR1 and CDR2 are SGHAT and FQNNGV. The CDR3 extends over 18 amino acids. Trimming at V came to 5 bases and at J to 2 bases, leaving 16 bases not matched to a gene.

The chain recombines TRBV20-1 with TRBJ2-5, with D possibly being TRBD1 or TRBD2 (5 bases each). The J call is in doubt because the DNA end fits TRBJ2-7 better. Per germline, CDR1 DFQATT and CDR2 SNEGSKA (reference sequence). CDR3 length: 12 residues. The CDR3 coding sequence is TGCAGTGCTAGACAGGGTAGCGACGAGCAGTACTTC. Translated: CSARQGSDEQYF.

The V gene is TRBV11-2, the J gene TRBJ2-1; TRBD2 matches at 8 bases. The CDR3 totals 16 residues. The germline V gene has CDR1 SGHAT and CDR2 FQNNGV. After removal of 4 bases from V and 8 bases from J, the junction contained 13 bases not matched to a gene. CDR3 sequence reads: CASSSWRSGSGYEQFF. Written as DNA, the CDR3 is TGTGCCAGCAGCTCCTGGCGGAGCGGGAGTGGGTATGAGCAGTTCTTC.

The gene calls are TRBV5-1 and TRBJ2-1; D is possibly TRBD2 (7 bases). CDR3 size: 13 residues. The germline gives CDR1 SGHRS, CDR2 YFSETQ. Trimming pared 3 bases from V and 7 bases from J, leaving 11 bases between. Here the CDR3 DNA reads TGCGCCAGCAGCTCAGGGGAGGGGAATGAGCAGTTCTTC. It codes for CASSSGEGNEQFF.

V is TRBV10-3 and J is TRBJ2-4; TRBD1 might be the D (5 bases). The tail of the sequence fits TRBJ2-7 better, so the J call may be wrong. This CDR3 contains 15 residues. Germline CDR1 reads ENHRY; CDR2 reads SYGVKD. In DNA, the CDR3 is TGTGCCATCAGAAAAGGGTCCAGGGAAACCGACGAGCAGTACTTC. This sequence encodes CAIRKGSRETDEQYF.

The rearrangement joins TRBV27 to TRBJ2-1; possibly TRBD2 for D (5 bases). Per germline, CDR1 MNHEY and CDR2 SMNVEV (reference sequence). This CDR3 has 14 residues. Trimming left V 5 bases short and J 10 bases short, with 18 bases between. The chain's CDR3 is CASSLVEADYEQFF. The DNA for the CDR3 is TGTGCCAGCAGTCTTGTAGAGGCCGACTACGAGCAGTTCTTC.

At least ten counts were recorded for this clonotype. The V and J genes are TRBV13 and TRBJ2-1, with 8 bases that match TRBD2. Losses at the gene ends were 5 bases for V and 5 bases for J; bases not matched to a gene: 8. The V gene's germline CDR1 is PRHDT and CDR2 FYEKMQ (reference sequence). There are 15 residues in the CDR3. The CDR3 here is CASSTRGGTHNEQFF. The CDR3 coding sequence is TGTGCCAGCAGCACACGGGGGGGGACACACAATGAGCAGTTCTTC.

The chain carries TRBV20-1 and TRBJ1-2; D perhaps matches TRBD1 (6 bases). The CDR3 runs 11 residues. Germline CDR1 reads DFQATT; CDR2 reads SNEGSKA (reference sequence). The V end was cut by 5 bases, the J end by 4 bases, with 8 bases between. CDR3: CSAGQFYGYTF. In DNA form, the CDR3 reads TGCAGTGCTGGACAGTTCTATGGCTACACCTTC.

V gene TRBV7-9 combines with J gene TRBJ2-5; 7 bases agree with TRBD1. The J call is in doubt because the DNA end fits TRBJ2-7 better. The CDR3 is 13 residues long. Per the germline V gene, CDR1 is SEHNR and CDR2 is FQNEAQ (reference sequence). As DNA, the CDR3 is TGTGCCAGCAGCTCCCCGGGACAGTTCGAGCAGTACTTC. It encodes CASSSPGQFEQYF.

The V gene is TRBV7-2, the J gene TRBJ2-7, with D perhaps TRBD1 (6 bases). Trimming took off 7 bases at V and 10 bases at J, with 14 bases between the two ends. CDR1 is SGHTA, CDR2 FQGNSA, per germline. The CDR3 has 11 residues. CDR3 loop: CASTSVGAQYF. The CDR3 DNA is TGTGCCAGCACCTCCGTGGGGGCCCAGTACTTC.

This chain joins TRBV7-9 and TRBJ1-1, with no clear D. V was clipped by 6 bases and J by 8 bases, with 13 bases between them. Per germline, CDR1 SEHNR and CDR2 FQNEAQ (reference sequence). The CDR3 is 12 residues long. CDR3 protein: CASSPTLTEAFF. For the CDR3, the DNA is TGTGCCAGCAGTCCGACCCTAACAGAAGCTTTCTTT.

The J gene is TRBJ2-5, the V gene TRBV20-1; TRBD1 matches at 10 bases. The J call may not be correct, given that the DNA end is closer to TRBJ2-7. The CDR3 consists of 15 residues. Germline loops: CDR1 DFQATT, CDR2 SNEGSKA (reference sequence). The CDR3 loop reads CSARDGDRGLGEQYF. CDR3 bases: TGCAGTGCTAGAGACGGAGACAGGGGGCTCGGCGAGCAGTACTTC.

The chain uses TRBV19 and TRBJ2-1; D may match TRBD1 or TRBD2 (6 bases each). Looked up from germline, CDR1 is LNHDA and CDR2 is SQIVND (reference sequence). The CDR3 contains 17 residues. Trimming cost V 1 base and J 3 bases, with 16 bases left between them. The CDR3: CASSIVRAGQLYNEQFF. Written as DNA, the CDR3 is TGTGCCAGTAGTATAGTTCGTGCGGGACAACTCTACAATGAGCAGTTCTTC.

This clonotype was seen only a few times. This chain uses TRBV9 with TRBJ2-1; TRBD2 agrees at 7 bases. The trim removed 0 bases at V and 2 bases at J, leaving 5 bases unmatched. The CDR3 has 16 amino acids. CDR1 and CDR2 (germline): SGDLS, YYNGEE. CDR3 region: CASSVARRGTYNEQFF. CDR3 DNA sequence: TGTGCCAGCAGCGTAGCCCGGCGGGGGACCTACAATGAGCAGTTCTTC. Variable domain in full (rest from reference TRBV9 and TRBJ2-1): DSGVTQTPKHLITATGQRVTLRCSPRSGDLSVYWYQQSLDQGLQFLIQYYNGEERAKGNILERFSAQQFPDLHSELNLSSLELGDSALYFCASSVARRGTYNEQFFGPGTRLTVL.

CDR3 coding DNA: TGTGCCAGCAGCTTAGCGCCGTATAGCAATCAGCCCCAGCATTTT. As protein: CASSLAPYSNQPQHF. The rearrangement joins TRBV7-2 to TRBJ1-5; D uncertain. CDR1 and CDR2 (germline): SGHTA, FQGNSA. Trimming stripped 0 bases from V and 0 bases from J, with 6 bases between. The CDR3 is 15 residues long.

The chain is built from TRBV20-1 and TRBJ2-1; D possibly corresponds to TRBD2 (5 bases). Germline V gives CDR1 DFQATT, CDR2 SNEGSKA (reference sequence). V shed 3 bases and J shed 5 bases, with 14 bases lying between them. This CDR3 has 14 residues. CDR3 loop: CSARRPRAHNEQFF. In DNA form, the CDR3 reads TGCAGTGCTAGGCGACCGCGGGCGCACAATGAGCAGTTCTTC.

This clonotype has only a few counts. The chain combines TRBV29-1 with TRBJ2-2; D uncertain. Germline-derived CDR1 and CDR2 are SQVTM and ANQGSEA. The germline V and J ends were trimmed by 1 base and 6 bases, with 3 bases remaining between them. This CDR3 is 11 amino acids long. CDR3: CSVEAAGELFF. CDR3 DNA sequence: TGCAGCGTTGAAGCGGCCGGGGAGCTGTTTTTT.

This CDR3 is CASSSAYTGTPLHF. CDR3 coding DNA: TGTGCCAGCAGCTCAGCGTATACGGGAACCCCCCTCCACTTT. The rearrangement links TRBV7-2 to TRBJ1-6; D is undetermined. Germline V gives CDR1 SGHTA, CDR2 FQGNSA. The CDR3 contains 14 residues. V was cut by 4 bases and J by 13 bases, with 17 bases left in between.

The rearrangement links TRBV20-1 to TRBJ2-3; 14 nucleotides agree with TRBD2. From germline, CDR1 is DFQATT and CDR2 SNEGSKA (reference sequence). The CDR3 contains 16 residues. The CDR3 loop is CRAGLAGEFSTDTQYF. DNA of the CDR3: TGCAGAGCGGGACTAGCGGGGGAATTCAGCACAGATACGCAGTATTTT.

V is TRBV11-2 and J is TRBJ2-3; 8 nucleotides agree with TRBD2. Germline V gives CDR1 SGHAT, CDR2 FQNNGV. The length of the CDR3 is 15 residues. Germline trimming cut 2 bases from V and 5 bases from J; bases unmatched to any gene: 6. The CDR3 protein is CASSLSGGRGDTQYF. CDR3 nucleotides: TGTGCCAGCAGCTTATCGGGGGGGCGTGGAGATACGCAGTATTTT.

Many counts were recorded for this clonotype. V is TRBV7-9 and J is TRBJ1-2; D not certain. Deletions cut 1 base from V and 4 bases from J, with 7 bases between. Germline CDR1 reads SEHNR; CDR2 reads FQNEAQ (reference sequence). The CDR3 spans 13 residues. CDR3 residues: CASSLGRTYGYTF. The CDR3 bases are TGTGCCAGCAGCTTAGGGAGAACCTATGGCTACACCTTC.

The chain recombines TRBV5-1 with TRBJ2-7; TRBD1 matches at 8 bases. CDR3 length equals 14 residues. Germline V lookup: CDR1 SGHRS, CDR2 YFSETQ. Losses at the gene ends were 6 bases for V and 7 bases for J; bases not matched to a gene: 12. The CDR3 DNA follows: TGCGCCAGCACTGATGACAGGGGAGTAGGGGAGCAGTACTTC. Its translation: CASTDDRGVGEQYF.

J is TRBJ1-6 and V is TRBV25-1; D possibly corresponds to TRBD1 (6 bases). The germline V gene has CDR1 MGHDK and CDR2 SYGVNS. Trimming took 8 bases from V and 7 from J, leaving 12 bases between them. The CDR3 runs to 13 residues. The CDR3 coding sequence is TGTGCCAGCGGAGGAGGGGGGAATTCACCCCTCCACTTT. Translation gives CASGGGGNSPLHF. Variable domain in full (rest from reference TRBV25-1 and TRBJ1-6): EADIYQTPRYLVIGTGKKITLECSQTMGHDKMYWYQQDPGMELHLIHYSYGVNSTEKGDLSSESTVSRIRTEHFPLTLESARPSHTSQYLCASGGGGNSPLHFGNGTRLTVT.

This clonotype was observed a handful of times. The chain uses TRBV7-2 and TRBJ2-5, with 9 bases that match TRBD2. CDR1 is SGHTA, CDR2 FQGNSA, per germline. The CDR3 sequence is 15 residues long. The junction had 6 bases not matched to a gene; V was cut back by 5 bases and J by 2 bases. CDR3 sequence: CASSHLAGIQETQYF. The CDR3 coding sequence is TGTGCCAGCAGCCACCTAGCGGGGATACAAGAGACCCAGTACTTC.

V is TRBV7-2 and J is TRBJ2-3; 12 bases fit TRBD2. V was clipped by 1 base and J by 5 bases; unmatched bases: 13. The CDR3 is made up of 19 amino acids. The V gene's germline CDR1 is SGHTA and CDR2 FQGNSA. The CDR3 DNA sequence: TGTGCCAGCAGCTTAGAGTGGACTAGCGGGGACCCTCAGGAAGATACGCAGTATTTT. Its translation is CASSLEWTSGDPQEDTQYF.

This clonotype was picked up a small number of times. V and J are TRBV28 and TRBJ2-5; TRBD1 matches 8 bases. Germline V gives CDR1 MDHEN, CDR2 SYDVKM. This CDR3 region has 14 residues. The V segment lost 6 bases and the J segment 2 bases; nucleotides outside the gene matches: 5. The CDR3 sequence is CASSTGGIQETQYF. The CDR3 DNA follows: TGTGCCAGCAGCACAGGGGGTATTCAAGAGACCCAGTACTTC.

J is TRBJ2-7 and V is TRBV27; D is undetermined. The V gene's germline CDR1 is MNHEY and CDR2 SMNVEV (reference sequence). V lost 4 bases and J 6 bases, leaving 16 bases between the germline ends. The CDR3 totals 14 residues. CDR3 DNA sequence: TGTGCCAGCAGTTCCATCAATAAATTAGGCGAGCAGTACTTC. Residues: CASSSINKLGEQYF.

This clonotype showed up just a few times. The genes are TRBV4-1 and TRBJ1-1; 7 nucleotides align to TRBD1. The CDR3 extends over 13 amino acids. The V and J ends lost 2 bases and 4 bases, in that order; junction bases with no gene match: 1. CDR1 MGHRA and CDR2 YSYEKL come from the germline V gene. CDR3 protein: CASSQRTGTEAFF. CDR3 in DNA: TGCGCCAGCAGCCAAAGGACAGGCACTGAAGCTTTCTTT.

J is TRBJ1-2 and V is TRBV9, with a possible D match to TRBD1 (5 bases). Germline CDR1 and CDR2: SGDLS and YYNGEE. Trimming removed 0 bases from V and 9 bases from J, with 21 bases in between. The CDR3 length is 16 residues. Here the CDR3 reads CASSVGYWTRPWSYTF. The CDR3 DNA reads TGTGCCAGCAGCGTAGGATACTGGACACGGCCCTGGAGCTACACCTTC.